This T cell receptor beta chain stems from a study of blood T cell repertoires in COVID-19. For the study at large: Collection of acute and convalescent COVID-19 samples took place in the United States, Italy and Spain. T cells, B-cell-depleted T cells, or PBMCs supplied cDNA or gDNA.

Per the authors' pipeline: Reference gene primer amplification yielded estimated nucleated cell counts. The data were produced by immunoSEQ multiplex PCR, yet TCRdb's version contains in-frame clones alone and is incomplete. D and trimming come from the DNA, and the V and J calls and clone size come from that table. The sample consists of approximately 220,000 clones, around 80% of them appearing once. The CDR3 loop spans 17 amino acids. Germline trimming cut 2 bases from V and 3 bases from J; bases unmatched to any gene: 9. CDR1 is MNHEY, CDR2 SMNVEV, per germline (reference sequence). The clonotype was recovered from a woman between 45 and 65 years old with acute or convalescent COVID-19. The sample comprised peripheral blood. The gene calls are TRBV27 and TRBJ2-5; 10 bases are shared with TRBD1. CDR3 nucleotide sequence: TGTGCCAGCAGTTTACACCGGGACAGGGGTGTTAAAGAGACCCAGTACTTC. It codes for CASSLHRDRGVKETQYF.